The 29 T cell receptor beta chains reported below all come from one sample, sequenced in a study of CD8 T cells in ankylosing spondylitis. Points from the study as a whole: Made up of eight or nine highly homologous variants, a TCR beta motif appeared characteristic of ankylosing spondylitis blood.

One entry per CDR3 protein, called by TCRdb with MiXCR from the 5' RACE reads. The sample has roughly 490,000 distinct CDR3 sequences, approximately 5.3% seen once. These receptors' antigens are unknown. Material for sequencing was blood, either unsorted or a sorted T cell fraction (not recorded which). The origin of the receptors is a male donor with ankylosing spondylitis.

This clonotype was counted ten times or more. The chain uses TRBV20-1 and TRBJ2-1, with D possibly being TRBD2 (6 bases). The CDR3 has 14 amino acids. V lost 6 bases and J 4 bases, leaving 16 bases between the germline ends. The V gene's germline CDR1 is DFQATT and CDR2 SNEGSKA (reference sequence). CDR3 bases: TGCAGTGCCCCCCCAGCGGGTTCTTACAATGAGCAGTTCTTC. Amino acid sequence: CSAPPAGSYNEQFF.

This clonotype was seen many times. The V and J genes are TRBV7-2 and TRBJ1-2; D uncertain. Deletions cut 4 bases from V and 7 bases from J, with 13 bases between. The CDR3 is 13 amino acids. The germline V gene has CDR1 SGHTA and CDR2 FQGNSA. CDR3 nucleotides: TGTGCCAGCAGCTCCGGACCCCTAGGTGGCTACACCTTC. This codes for CASSSGPLGGYTF.

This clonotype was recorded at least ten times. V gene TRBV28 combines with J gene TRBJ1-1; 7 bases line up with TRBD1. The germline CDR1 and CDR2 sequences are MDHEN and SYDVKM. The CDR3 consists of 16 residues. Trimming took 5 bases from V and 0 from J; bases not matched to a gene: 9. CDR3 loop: CASSPRGDSLNTEAFF. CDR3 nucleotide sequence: TGTGCCAGCAGTCCACGCGGGGACAGTTTGAACACTGAAGCTTTCTTT.

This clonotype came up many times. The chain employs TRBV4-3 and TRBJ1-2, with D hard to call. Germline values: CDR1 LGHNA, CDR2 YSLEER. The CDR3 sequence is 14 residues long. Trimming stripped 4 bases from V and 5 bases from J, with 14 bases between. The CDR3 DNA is TGCGCCAGCAGCCCGGAAGTCTGGGATTATGGCTACACCTTC. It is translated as CASSPEVWDYGYTF.

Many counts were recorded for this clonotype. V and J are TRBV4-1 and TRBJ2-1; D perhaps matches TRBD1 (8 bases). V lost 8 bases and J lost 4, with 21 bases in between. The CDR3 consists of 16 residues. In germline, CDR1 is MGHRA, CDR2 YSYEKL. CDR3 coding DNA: TGCGCCAGCCGACAGGGGCCGGCTAGCGGTTACAATGAGCAGTTCTTC. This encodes CASRQGPASGYNEQFF.

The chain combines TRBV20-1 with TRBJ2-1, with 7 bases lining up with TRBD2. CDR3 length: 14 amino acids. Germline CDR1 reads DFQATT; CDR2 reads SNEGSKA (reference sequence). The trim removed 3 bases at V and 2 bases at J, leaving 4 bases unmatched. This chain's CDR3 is CSASGGGAYNEQFF. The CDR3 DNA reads TGCAGTGCTAGTGGTGGGGGGGCCTACAATGAGCAGTTCTTC.

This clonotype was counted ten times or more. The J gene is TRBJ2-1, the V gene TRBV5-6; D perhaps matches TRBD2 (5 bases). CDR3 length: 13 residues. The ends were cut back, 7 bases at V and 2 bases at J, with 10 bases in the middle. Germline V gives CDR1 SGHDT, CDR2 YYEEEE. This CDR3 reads CASATGTYNEQFF. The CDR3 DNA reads TGTGCCAGCGCAACGGGGACCTACAATGAGCAGTTCTTC.

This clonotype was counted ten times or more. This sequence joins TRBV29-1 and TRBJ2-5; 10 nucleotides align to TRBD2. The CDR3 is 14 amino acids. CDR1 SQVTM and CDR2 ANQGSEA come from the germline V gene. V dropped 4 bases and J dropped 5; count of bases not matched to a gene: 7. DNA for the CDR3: TGCAGCGTTGCCCTAGCGGGAGTTGGGGAGACCCAGTACTTC. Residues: CSVALAGVGETQYF.

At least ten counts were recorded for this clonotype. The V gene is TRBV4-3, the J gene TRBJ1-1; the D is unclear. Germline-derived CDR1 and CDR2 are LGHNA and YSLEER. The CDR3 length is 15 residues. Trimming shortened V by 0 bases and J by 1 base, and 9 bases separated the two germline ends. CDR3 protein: CASSQDWGRNTEAFF. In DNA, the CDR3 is TGCGCCAGCAGCCAAGATTGGGGTCGGAACACTGAAGCTTTCTTT.

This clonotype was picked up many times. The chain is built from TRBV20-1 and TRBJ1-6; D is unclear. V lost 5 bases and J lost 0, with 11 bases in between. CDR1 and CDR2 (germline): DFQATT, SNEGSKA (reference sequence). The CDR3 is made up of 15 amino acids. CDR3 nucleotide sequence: TGCAGTGCTGAAGCACAGAGCTCCTATAATTCACCCCTCCACTTT. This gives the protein CSAEAQSSYNSPLHF.

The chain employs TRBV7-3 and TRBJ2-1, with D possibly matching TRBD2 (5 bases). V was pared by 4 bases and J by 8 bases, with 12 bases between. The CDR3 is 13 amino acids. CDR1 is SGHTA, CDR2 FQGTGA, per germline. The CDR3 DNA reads TGTGCCAGCAGCTCCCGGGGATGGGATGAGCAGTTCTTC. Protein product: CASSSRGWDEQFF.

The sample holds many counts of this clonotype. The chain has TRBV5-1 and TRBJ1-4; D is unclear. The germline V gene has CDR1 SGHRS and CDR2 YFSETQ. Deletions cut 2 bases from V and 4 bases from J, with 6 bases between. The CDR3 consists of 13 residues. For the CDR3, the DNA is TGCGCCAGCAGCTTCGGGGATAATGAAAAACTGTTTTTT. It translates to CASSFGDNEKLFF. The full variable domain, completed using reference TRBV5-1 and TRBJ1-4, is KAGVTQTPRYLIKTRGQQVTLSCSPISGHRSVSWYQQTPGQGLQFLFEYFSETQRNKGNFPGRFSGRQFSNSRSEMNVSTLELGDSALYLCASSFGDNEKLFFGSGTQLSVL.

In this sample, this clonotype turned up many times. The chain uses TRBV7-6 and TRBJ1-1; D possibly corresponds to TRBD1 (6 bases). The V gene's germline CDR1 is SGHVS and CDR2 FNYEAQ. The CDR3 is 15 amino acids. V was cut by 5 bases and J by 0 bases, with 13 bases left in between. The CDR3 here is CASSLRQALNTEAFF. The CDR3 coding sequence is TGTGCCAGCAGCCTCAGACAGGCGCTGAACACTGAAGCTTTCTTT.

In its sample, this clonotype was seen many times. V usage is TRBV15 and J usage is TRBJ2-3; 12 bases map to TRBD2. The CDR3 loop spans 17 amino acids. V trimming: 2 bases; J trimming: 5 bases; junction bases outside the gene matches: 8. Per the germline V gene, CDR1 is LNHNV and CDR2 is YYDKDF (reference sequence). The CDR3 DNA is TGTGCCACCAGCAGAACCAGGACTAGCGGGAAGGGAGATACGCAGTATTTT. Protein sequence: CATSRTRTSGKGDTQYF. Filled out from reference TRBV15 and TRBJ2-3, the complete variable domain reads DAMVIQNPRYQVTQFGKPVTLSCSQTLNHNVMYWYQQKSSQAPKLLFHYYDKDFNNEADTPDNFQSRRPNTSFCFLDIRSPGLGDTAMYLCATSRTRTSGKGDTQYFGPGTRLTVL.

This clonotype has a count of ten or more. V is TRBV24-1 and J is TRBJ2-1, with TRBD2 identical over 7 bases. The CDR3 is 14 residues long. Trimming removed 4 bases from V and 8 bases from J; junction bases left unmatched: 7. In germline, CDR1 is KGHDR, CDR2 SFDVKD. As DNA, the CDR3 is TGTGCCACCAGTGACAGGACTAGTATCGATGAGCAGTTCTTC. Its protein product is CATSDRTSIDEQFF.

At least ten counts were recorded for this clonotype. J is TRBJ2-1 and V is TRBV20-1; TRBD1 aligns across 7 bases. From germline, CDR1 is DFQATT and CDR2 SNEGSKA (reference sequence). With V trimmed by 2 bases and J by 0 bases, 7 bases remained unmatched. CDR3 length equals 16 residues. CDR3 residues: CSARTQGGSSYNEQFF. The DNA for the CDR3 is TGCAGTGCTAGAACACAAGGGGGCAGCTCCTACAATGAGCAGTTCTTC.

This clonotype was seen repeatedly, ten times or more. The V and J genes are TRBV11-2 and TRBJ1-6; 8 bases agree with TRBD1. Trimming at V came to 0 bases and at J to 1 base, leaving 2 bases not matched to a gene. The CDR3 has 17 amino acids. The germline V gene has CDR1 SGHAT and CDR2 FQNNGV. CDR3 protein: CASSLERTGSYNSPLHF. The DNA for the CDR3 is TGTGCCAGCAGCTTAGAGAGGACAGGGTCCTATAATTCACCCCTCCACTTT.

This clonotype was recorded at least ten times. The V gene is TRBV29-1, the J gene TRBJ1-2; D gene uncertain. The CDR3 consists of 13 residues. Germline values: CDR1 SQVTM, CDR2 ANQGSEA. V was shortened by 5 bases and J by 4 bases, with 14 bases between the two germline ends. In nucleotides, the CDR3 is TGCAGCGTTCCCCCCCGACATGGCTATGGCTACACCTTC. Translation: CSVPPRHGYGYTF.

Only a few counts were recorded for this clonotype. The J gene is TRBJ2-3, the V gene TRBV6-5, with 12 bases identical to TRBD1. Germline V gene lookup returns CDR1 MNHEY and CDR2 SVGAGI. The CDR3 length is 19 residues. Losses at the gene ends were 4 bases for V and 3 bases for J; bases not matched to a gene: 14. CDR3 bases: TGTGCCAGCAGTTCCTCCGGGACAGGGGGCCCACTGGGTACAGATACGCAGTATTTT. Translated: CASSSSGTGGPLGTDTQYF.

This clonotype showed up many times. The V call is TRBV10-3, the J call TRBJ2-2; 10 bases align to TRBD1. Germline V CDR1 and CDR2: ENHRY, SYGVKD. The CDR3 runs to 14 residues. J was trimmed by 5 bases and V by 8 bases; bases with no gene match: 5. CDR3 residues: CAIRDRGGTGELFF. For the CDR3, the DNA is TGTGCCATCCGGGACAGGGGAGGGACCGGGGAGCTGTTTTTT.

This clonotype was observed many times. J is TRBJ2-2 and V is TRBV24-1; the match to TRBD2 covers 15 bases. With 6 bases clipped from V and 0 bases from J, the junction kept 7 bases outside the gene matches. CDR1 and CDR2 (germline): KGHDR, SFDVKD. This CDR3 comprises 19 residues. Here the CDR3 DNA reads TGTGCCACCAGTCCAAGGGGACTAGCGGGGGGTACGAACACCGGGGAGCTGTTTTTT. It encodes CATSPRGLAGGTNTGELFF.

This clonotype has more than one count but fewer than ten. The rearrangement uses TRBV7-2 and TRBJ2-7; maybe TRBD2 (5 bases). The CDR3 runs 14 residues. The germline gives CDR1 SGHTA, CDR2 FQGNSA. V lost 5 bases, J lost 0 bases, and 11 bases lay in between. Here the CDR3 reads CASSKGGSSYEQYF. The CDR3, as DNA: TGTGCCAGCAGCAAGGGTGGGAGCTCCTACGAGCAGTACTTC. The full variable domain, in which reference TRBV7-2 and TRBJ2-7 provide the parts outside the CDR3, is GAGVSQSPSNKVTEKGKDVELRCDPISGHTALYWYRQSLGQGLEFLIYFQGNSAPDKSGLPSDRFSAERTGGSVSTLTIQRTQQEDSAVYLCASSKGGSSYEQYFGPGTRLTVT.

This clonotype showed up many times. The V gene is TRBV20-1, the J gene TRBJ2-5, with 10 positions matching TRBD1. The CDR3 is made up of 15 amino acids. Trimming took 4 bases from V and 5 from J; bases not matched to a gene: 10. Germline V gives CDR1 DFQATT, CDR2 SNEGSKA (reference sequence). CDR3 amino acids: CSATNPGQGRETQYF. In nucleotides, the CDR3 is TGCAGTGCTACAAACCCGGGACAGGGGAGGGAGACCCAGTACTTC.

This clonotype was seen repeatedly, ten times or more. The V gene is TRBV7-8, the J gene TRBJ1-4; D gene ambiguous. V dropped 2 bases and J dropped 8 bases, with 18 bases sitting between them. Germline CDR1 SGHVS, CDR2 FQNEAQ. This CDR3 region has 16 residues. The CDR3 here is CASSLSVAQLEEKLFF. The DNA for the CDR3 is TGTGCCAGCAGCTTATCCGTGGCTCAACTTGAAGAAAAACTGTTTTTT.

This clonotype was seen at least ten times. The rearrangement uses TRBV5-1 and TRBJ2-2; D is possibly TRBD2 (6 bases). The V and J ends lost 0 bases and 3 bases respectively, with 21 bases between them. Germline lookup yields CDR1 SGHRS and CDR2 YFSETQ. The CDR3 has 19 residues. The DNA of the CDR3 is TGCGCCAGCAGCTTGGGACGGGAGTCCGGCCGGGGTGACACCGGGGAGCTGTTTTTT. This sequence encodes CASSLGRESGRGDTGELFF. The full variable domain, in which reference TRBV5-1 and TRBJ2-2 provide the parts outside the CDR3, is KAGVTQTPRYLIKTRGQQVTLSCSPISGHRSVSWYQQTPGQGLQFLFEYFSETQRNKGNFPGRFSGRQFSNSRSEMNVSTLELGDSALYLCASSLGRESGRGDTGELFFGEGSRLTVL.

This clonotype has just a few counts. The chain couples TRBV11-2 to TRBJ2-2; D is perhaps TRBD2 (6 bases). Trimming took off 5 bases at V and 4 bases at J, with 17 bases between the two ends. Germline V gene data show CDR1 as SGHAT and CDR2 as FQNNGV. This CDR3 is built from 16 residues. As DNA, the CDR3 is TGTGCCAGCAGCCCCCGGGCGGGGAAACCCACCGGGGAGCTGTTTTTT. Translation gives CASSPRAGKPTGELFF.

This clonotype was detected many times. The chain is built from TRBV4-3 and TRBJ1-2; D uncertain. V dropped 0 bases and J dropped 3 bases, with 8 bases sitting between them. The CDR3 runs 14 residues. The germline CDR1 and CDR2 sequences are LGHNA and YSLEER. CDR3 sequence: CASSQDDTYYGYTF. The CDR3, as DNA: TGCGCCAGCAGCCAAGACGACACTTACTATGGCTACACCTTC.

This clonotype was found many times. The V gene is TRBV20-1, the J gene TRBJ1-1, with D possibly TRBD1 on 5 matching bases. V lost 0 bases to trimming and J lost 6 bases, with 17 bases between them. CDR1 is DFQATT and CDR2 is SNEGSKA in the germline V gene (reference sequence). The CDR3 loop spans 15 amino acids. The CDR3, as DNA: TGCAGTGCTAGAGACTGGGGGGGAGTTGATCCTGAAGCTTTCTTT. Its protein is CSARDWGGVDPEAFF.

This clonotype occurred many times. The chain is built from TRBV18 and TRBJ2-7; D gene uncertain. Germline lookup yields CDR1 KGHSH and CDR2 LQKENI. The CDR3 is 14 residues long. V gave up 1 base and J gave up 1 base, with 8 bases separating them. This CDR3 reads CASSPQSNSYEQYF. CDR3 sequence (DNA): TGTGCCAGCTCACCACAGTCTAATTCCTACGAGCAGTACTTC.